The rows below give T cell receptor beta chains drawn from one sample of a study of blood T cell repertoires in COVID-19. Here immunoSEQ multiplex PCR was the method, and the copy in TCRdb shows in-frame clones only, minus some. Of about 200,000 clones in the sample, 80% were seen once. The sample comprised PBMCs or T cells enriched from blood (not recorded which). The receptors derive from a woman aged 40 to 50 with acute COVID-19. CDR3s include the opening cysteine and the closing phenylalanine or tryptophan. Fields, in order: V gene, J gene, D gene, clone size, CDR3 protein, CDR3 DNA. D genes are given only for firm matches. Clone sizes are given selectively: once, few, many, or a class where the clone is expanded.

TRBV11-3,TRBJ2-3,.,.,CASSRGQNTDTQYF,TGTGCCAGCAGTCGCGGACAGAACACAGATACGCAGTATTTT
TRBV12-3/TRBV12-4,TRBJ1-6,TRBD1,.,CASSGRGLQPLHF,TGTGCCAGCAGTGGCAGGGGGCTTCAGCCCCTCCACTTT
TRBV6-2/TRBV6-3,TRBJ1-5,.,.,CASSAPGGASGQPQHF,TGTGCCAGCAGCGCTCCGGGGGGGGCCTCGGGTCAGCCCCAGCATTTT
TRBV7-2,TRBJ2-3,.,.,CASSLVTRTDTQYF,TGTGCCAGCAGCTTAGTTACCAGAACAGATACGCAGTATTTT
TRBV20-1,TRBJ1-1,.,few,CSASRGTEAFF,TGCAGTGCTAGTAGGGGGACTGAAGCTTTCTTT
TRBV19,TRBJ1-2,.,.,CASSTSTASNYGYTF,TGTGCCAGTAGTACCTCGACAGCTTCTAACTATGGCTACACCTTC
TRBV27,TRBJ2-5,.,.,CASRIPGKETQYF,TGTGCCAGCAGGATACCGGGGAAAGAGACCCAGTACTTC
TRBV18,TRBJ1-5,.,.,CASSPGHSNQPQHF,TGTGCCAGCTCACCAGGACATAGCAATCAGCCCCAGCATTTT
TRBV7-2,TRBJ1-4,.,.,CASSLMRAGEKLFF,TGTGCCAGCAGCTTAATGAGGGCCGGGGAAAAACTGTTTTTT
TRBV5-1,TRBJ1-5,.,.,CASSLAPGNQPQHF,TGCGCCAGCAGCTTGGCCCCGGGGAATCAGCCCCAGCATTTT
TRBV28,TRBJ1-4,.,.,CASNTQGTGGVLFF,TGTGCCAGCAACACACAGGGAACGGGAGGGGTTCTGTTTTTT
TRBV30,TRBJ1-3,.,.,CAWMQGGRGNTIYF,TGTGCCTGGATGCAGGGAGGGAGGGGAAACACCATATATTTT
TRBV4-1,TRBJ2-5,TRBD1,.,CASSSGTGEAETQYF,TGCGCCAGCAGCAGCGGGACAGGGGAAGCGGAGACCCAGTACTTC
TRBV7-3,TRBJ1-2,TRBD1,few,CASSPKGALGYTF,TGTGCCAGCAGCCCAAAGGGGGCTCTGGGCTACACCTTC
TRBV5-1,TRBJ2-1,TRBD1,.,CASSPLDRGDEQFF,TGCGCCAGCAGCCCACTGGACAGGGGTGATGAGCAGTTCTTC
TRBV5-4,TRBJ1-6,.,.,CASSLDRENSPLHF,TGTGCCAGCAGCTTGGACAGAGAGAATTCACCCCTCCACTTT
TRBV28,TRBJ2-3,TRBD2,once,CASSPAGLAGGSTDTQYF,TGTGCCAGCAGTCCCGCGGGACTAGCGGGAGGAAGCACAGATACGCAGTATTTT
TRBV7-2,TRBJ2-5,TRBD2,.,CASSPGGGRQETQYF,TGTGCCAGCAGCCCGGGGGGGGGTAGACAAGAGACCCAGTACTTC
TRBV2,TRBJ1-6,TRBD1,.,CASRSGQGGNNSPLHF,TGTGCCAGCAGAAGCGGACAGGGGGGAAATAATTCACCCCTCCACTTT
TRBV24-1,TRBJ2-1,.,.,CATSDPAMTYNEQFF,TGTGCCACCAGTGACCCTGCGATGACCTACAATGAGCAGTTCTTC
TRBV7-3,TRBJ1-6,TRBD1,.,CASSLKAAGTGLGSPLHF,TGTGCCAGCAGCTTAAAGGCCGCCGGGACAGGGTTGGGGTCACCCCTCCACTTT
TRBV7-6,TRBJ1-5,.,.,CASSLEGAGNQPQHF,TGTGCCAGCAGCTTAGAAGGGGCGGGAAATCAGCCCCAGCATTTT
TRBV6-6,TRBJ1-1,TRBD1,.,CASSHGMNKLGRGLSSFLEAFF,TGTGCCAGCAGTCACGGGATGAATAAATTGGGCAGGGGGCTATCTTCTTTCCTTGAAGCTTTCTTT
TRBV29-1,TRBJ2-2,.,.,CSVLRTGELFF,TGCAGCGTTCTTCGGACCGGGGAGCTGTTTTTT